The sequence of this T cell receptor (beta chain) was determined in a study of blood T cell repertoires in COVID-19. This CDR3 has 14 amino acids. The trim removed 4 bases at V and 5 bases at J, leaving 3 bases unmatched. Germline V CDR1 and CDR2: MGHRA, YSYEKL. The participants were between 18 and 89 years old and came from under 25 US areas. Assignments of participants to cohorts depended upon their own reported clinical history. The table came from immunoSEQ multiplex PCR; TCRdb's copy has only in-frame clones and leaves some out. The sample holds roughly 250,000 clones, over 75% seen once. This clonotype originated in a woman between 18 and 29 years old who had recovered from COVID-19. The specimen sequenced was PBMCs or T cells enriched from blood (not recorded which). J is TRBJ2-7 and V is TRBV4-1; 12 bases align to TRBD2. The DNA of the CDR3 is TGCGCCAGCAGCCGACTAGCGGGGGCTGACGAGCAGTACTTC. It translates to CASSRLAGADEQYF.